This T cell receptor (beta chain) was captured by sequencing in a study of blood T cell repertoires in COVID-19. Study-wide background: Specimens from acute and convalescent COVID-19 originated in the United States, Italy and Spain. T cells, B-cell-depleted T cells, or PBMCs supplied cDNA or gDNA.

The CDR3 covers 12 residues. Trimming removed 2 bases at V and 7 bases at J, with 5 bases between. Original processing notes: Reference gene primer amplification gave estimated nucleated cell counts. The data were produced by immunoSEQ multiplex PCR, yet TCRdb's version contains in-frame clones alone and is incomplete. V and J calls and clone size are as listed in that table; D and trimming were resolved from the DNA. The data show 250,000 to 300,000 clones, about 85% seen once. The receptor was derived from a woman between 50 and 59 years old who had recovered from COVID-19. The chain joins TRBV12-3 or TRBV12-4 to TRBJ1-4; D is unclear. The sample consisted of peripheral blood. The CDR3 sequence: CASSLLAEKLFF. The CDR3 DNA reads as TGTGCCAGCAGTTTATTAGCTGAAAAACTGTTTTTT.